The 21 T cell receptor beta chains listed next were all sequenced from one sample in a study of T-cell reconstitution after alpha-beta-depleted transplantation in children. TCRbeta library construction was performed incorporating unique molecular identifiers. TCRdb fed the PCR reads into MiXCR, producing one record per CDR3 protein. The repertoire holds over 300,000 distinct CDR3 sequences, approximately 10% seen once, with around 2.4% in the top ten. This material consisted of PBMCs from the stem cell graft donor, taken from the stem cell graft. These TCRs come from a human donor who donated a stem cell graft to a child with acute lymphoblastic leukemia.

The V call is TRBV28, the J call TRBJ2-5; possible D gene TRBD1, 6 bases. Germline lookup yields CDR1 MDHEN and CDR2 SYDVKM. Trimming cost V 6 bases and J 3 bases, with 11 bases left between them. This CDR3 is built from 13 residues. In DNA, the CDR3 is TGTGCCAGCAGGTACGAGGGGGAAGAGACCCAGTACTTC. The encoded protein is CASRYEGEETQYF.

This clonotype was seen only a few times. The rearrangement joins TRBV20-1 to TRBJ2-5; 10 bases match TRBD1. This CDR3 is 15 amino acids long. V was pared by 3 bases and J by 3 bases, with 7 bases of the junction left unmatched. Germline values: CDR1 DFQATT, CDR2 SNEGSKA (reference sequence). CDR3 in DNA: TGCAGTGCTAGGGAAGACAGGGGGCTAGAAGAGACCCAGTACTTC. This encodes CSAREDRGLEETQYF.

This clonotype came up many times. The chain employs TRBV27 and TRBJ2-7; no firm D call. This CDR3 spans 14 amino acids. The germline V gene has CDR1 MNHEY and CDR2 SMNVEV (reference sequence). Trimming cost V 1 base and J 2 bases, with 9 bases left between them. Here the CDR3 reads CASSLLSGAYEQYF. The CDR3 DNA reads as TGTGCCAGCAGTTTATTATCTGGTGCCTACGAGCAGTACTTC.

This clonotype occurred a few times. V usage is TRBV28 and J usage is TRBJ2-5; TRBD2 matches 12 bases. V trimming: 6 bases; J trimming: 5 bases; junction bases outside the gene matches: 10. Germline V CDR1 and CDR2: MDHEN, SYDVKM. The CDR3 extends over 16 amino acids. The CDR3 loop is CASSQRLAGVAETQYF. As DNA, the CDR3 is TGTGCCAGCAGCCAGAGACTAGCGGGAGTTGCGGAGACCCAGTACTTC.

This clonotype was picked up a small number of times. The J gene is TRBJ1-1, the V gene TRBV5-1, with D perhaps TRBD1 (5 bases). The CDR3 spans 12 residues. V shed 4 bases and J shed 5 bases, with 9 bases lying between them. The germline CDR1 and CDR2 sequences are SGHRS and YFSETQ. The CDR3 reads CASSGGMTEAFF. CDR3 in DNA: TGCGCCAGCAGCGGGGGGATGACTGAAGCTTTCTTT. Full variable domain (missing parts from reference TRBV5-1 and TRBJ1-1): KAGVTQTPRYLIKTRGQQVTLSCSPISGHRSVSWYQQTPGQGLQFLFEYFSETQRNKGNFPGRFSGRQFSNSRSEMNVSTLELGDSALYLCASSGGMTEAFFGQGTRLTVV.

This clonotype occurred a few times. The chain has TRBV5-6 and TRBJ1-3; perhaps TRBD1 as D (6 bases). This CDR3 spans 16 amino acids. From germline, CDR1 is SGHDT and CDR2 YYEEEE. V was cut by 0 bases and J by 4 bases, with 14 bases left in between. CDR3 residues: CASSLEQGVRGNTIYF. The CDR3 DNA follows: TGTGCCAGCAGCTTGGAACAGGGAGTAAGAGGAAACACCATATATTTT.

This clonotype was seen a few times. This sequence joins TRBV7-2 and TRBJ2-1; 12 bases align to TRBD2. Germline CDR1 SGHTA, CDR2 FQGNSA. The V and J ends lost 3 bases and 9 bases, in that order; junction bases with no gene match: 3. This CDR3 is 14 amino acids long. This CDR3 reads CASSFSSGRVEQFF. In DNA form, the CDR3 reads TGTGCCAGCAGCTTTTCTAGCGGGAGGGTTGAGCAGTTCTTC.

In its sample, this clonotype was seen a few times. The chain has TRBV27 and TRBJ2-2; 11 nucleotides agree with TRBD2. The trim removed 6 bases at V and 1 base at J, leaving 1 base unmatched. There are 15 residues in the CDR3. Per germline, CDR1 MNHEY and CDR2 SMNVEV (reference sequence). CDR3 protein: CASRGTSGNTGELFF. In DNA form, the CDR3 reads TGTGCCAGCAGGGGGACTAGCGGGAACACCGGGGAGCTGTTTTTT.

This chain uses TRBV27 with TRBJ2-1; 8 bases are a match to TRBD2. From germline, CDR1 is MNHEY and CDR2 SMNVEV (reference sequence). J gave up 2 bases and V 6 bases, and 6 bases lay outside the gene matches. The CDR3 extends over 15 amino acids. This chain's CDR3 is CASRTAGDTYNEQFF. Here the CDR3 DNA reads TGTGCCAGCAGAACAGCGGGAGATACCTACAATGAGCAGTTCTTC.

This clonotype occurred a few times. V and J are TRBV28 and TRBJ2-7; TRBD2 agrees at 10 bases. CDR1 and CDR2 from the germline V gene are MDHEN and SYDVKM. The junction had 13 bases not matched to a gene; V was cut back by 4 bases and J by 7 bases. This CDR3 comprises 16 residues. The CDR3 loop is CASSSARAGGPDEQYF. The DNA for the CDR3 is TGTGCCAGCAGTTCCGCCCGAGCGGGAGGGCCGGATGAGCAGTACTTC.

There are a few counts of this clonotype. V gene TRBV7-9 combines with J gene TRBJ2-2; D perhaps matches TRBD2 (6 bases). The length of the CDR3 is 16 residues. The V and J ends lost 5 bases and 2 bases respectively, with 15 bases between them. CDR1 and CDR2 from the germline V gene are SEHNR and FQNEAQ (reference sequence). The CDR3 DNA follows: TGTGCCAGCAGCCGATTTGTCGGGACTAACACCGGGGAGCTGTTTTTT. Translating it yields CASSRFVGTNTGELFF.

This clonotype occurred a few times. The V call is TRBV18, the J call TRBJ2-1; 9 nucleotides line up with TRBD1. Per the germline V gene, CDR1 is KGHSH and CDR2 is LQKENI. CDR3 size: 16 residues. V dropped 1 base and J dropped 7; count of bases not matched to a gene: 8. The CDR3 region has the DNA TGTGCCAGCTCACCACTGGGACAGGGAGCGAATAATGAGCAGTTCTTC. Protein: CASSPLGQGANNEQFF.

This chain connects TRBV5-5 to TRBJ2-7; perhaps D is TRBD1 or TRBD2 (5 bases each). The CDR3 runs to 14 residues. Trimming left V 4 bases short and J 4 bases short, with 15 bases between. The germline V gene has CDR1 SGHKS and CDR2 YYEKEE (reference sequence). CDR3: CASSGDPGEYEQYF. Here the CDR3 DNA reads TGTGCCAGCAGCGGGGACCCCGGTGAGTACGAGCAGTACTTC. Full variable domain (rest looked up from reference TRBV5-5 and TRBJ2-7): DAGVTQSPTHLIKTRGQQVTLRCSPISGHKSVSWYQQVLGQGPQFIFQYYEKEERGRGNFPDRFSARQFPNYSSELNVNALLLGDSALYLCASSGDPGEYEQYFGPGTRLTVT.

This clonotype was seen repeatedly, ten times or more. The chain employs TRBV7-8 and TRBJ1-4; 7 bases line up with TRBD1. Unmatched junction bases numbered 10, after V lost 6 bases and J lost 0 bases. CDR1 is SGHVS, CDR2 FQNEAQ, per germline. The CDR3 runs to 17 residues. CDR3 coding DNA: TGTGCCAGCAGGCCGGACAGGAGTTTAGCAACTAATGAAAAACTGTTTTTT. Encoded protein: CASRPDRSLATNEKLFF.

This clonotype was detected a few times. The chain's CDR3 is CASSEESSYNEQFF. The CDR3 DNA reads TGTGCCAGCAGCGAGGAGAGCTCCTACAATGAGCAGTTCTTC. The chain is built from TRBV9 and TRBJ2-1, with D hard to call. Trimming took off 3 bases at V and 0 bases at J, with 7 bases between the two ends. Germline CDR1 reads SGDLS; CDR2 reads YYNGEE. The CDR3 is 14 residues long.

The rearrangement uses TRBV6-7 and TRBJ2-7; 15 nucleotides agree with TRBD2. TRBV6-7 is classed as an ORF, of uncertain function. After removal of 2 bases from V and 3 bases from J, the junction contained 11 bases not matched to a gene. CDR3 size: 19 residues. Written as DNA, the CDR3 is TGTGCCAGCAGTTACCCCTCCGGGGGACTAGCGGGAGGCCACTACGAGCAGTACTTC. Translating it yields CASSYPSGGLAGGHYEQYF.

The CDR3 region is CASRASGAYNEQFF. The DNA for the CDR3 is TGTGCCAGCAGGGCTAGCGGGGCCTACAATGAGCAGTTCTTC. The genes are TRBV12-3 or TRBV12-4 and TRBJ2-1; 9 nucleotides agree with TRBD2. The V and J ends lost 6 bases and 2 bases, in that order; junction bases with no gene match: 2. The CDR3 runs to 14 residues.

The genes are TRBV11-2 and TRBJ2-1, with TRBD2 identical over 8 bases. The CDR3 consists of 16 residues. Germline V gives CDR1 SGHAT, CDR2 FQNNGV. J lost 0 bases, V lost 6 bases, and 7 bases had no gene match. Written as DNA, the CDR3 is TGTGCCAGCAGTTTTTCCGGGACTAGCTCCTACAATGAGCAGTTCTTC. This codes for CASSFSGTSSYNEQFF. The entire variable domain, with the rest obtained from reference TRBV11-2 and TRBJ2-1, is as follows: EAGVAQSPRYKIIEKRQSVAFWCNPISGHATLYWYQQILGQGPKLLIQFQNNGVVDDSQLPKDRFSAERLKGVDSTLKIQPAKLEDSAVYLCASSFSGTSSYNEQFFGPGTRLTVL.

This clonotype has more than one count but fewer than ten. The chain carries TRBV5-1 and TRBJ2-5, with TRBD2 matching over 8 bases. Germline CDR1 SGHRS, CDR2 YFSETQ. The CDR3 consists of 17 residues. V was clipped by 6 bases and J by 5 bases; unmatched bases: 18. This CDR3 reads CASTGRGTSRALETQYF. The CDR3 DNA reads TGCGCCAGCACCGGGAGGGGCACATCCCGGGCGTTGGAGACCCAGTACTTC.

This clonotype was picked up a small number of times. The chain links TRBV18 to TRBJ2-3, with TRBD1 as a possible D gene (6 bases). Trimming shortened V by 2 bases and J by 3 bases, and 15 bases separated the two germline ends. The CDR3 length is 16 residues. The germline V gene encodes CDR1 KGHSH and CDR2 LQKENI. DNA for the CDR3: TGTGCCAGCTCACCATTGGGGGCGAGTATGACAGATACGCAGTATTTT. Encoded protein: CASSPLGASMTDTQYF. Full variable domain (missing parts from reference TRBV18 and TRBJ2-3): NAGVMQNPRHLVRRRGQEARLRCSPMKGHSHVYWYRQLPEEGLKFMVYLQKENIIDESGMPKERFSAEFPKEGPSILRIQQVVRGDSAAYFCASSPLGASMTDTQYFGPGTRLTVL.

This chain joins TRBV12-3 or TRBV12-4 and TRBJ1-4; D call uncertain. Trimming left V 4 bases short and J 0 bases short, with 9 bases between. The length of the CDR3 is 15 residues. CDR3 bases: TGTGCCAGCAGTTCCTTGGTTGCAACTAATGAAAAACTGTTTTTT. Amino acids: CASSSLVATNEKLFF.